This TCR beta chain comes out of a study of blood T cells in healthy people across ages. The CDR3 contains 13 residues. Germline V gene sequence: CDR1 SSHAT, CDR2 FNYEAQ (reference sequence). Details on this clonotype: The junction does not match germline at one end; this may be a read error.

A J-beta primer mix and a sample-barcoded 5' primer were used in a second PCR of roughly 6 to 12 cycles. TCRdb reprocessed the 5' RACE reads via MiXCR and lists one record per CDR3 protein. The sample yields about 540,000 distinct CDR3 sequences, around 24% seen once. These data also featured in a second study, about T cells of mothers and their children.

This TCR was sampled from a boy younger than 18 in good health. The rearrangement uses TRBV7-7 and TRBJ2-5, with D unresolved. Sequenced: blood. The CDR3 here is CASSFSLQETQYF. The DNA of the CDR3 is TGTGCTAGCAGCTTTTCTCTCCAAGAGACCCAGTACTTC.